Listed here is a single T cell receptor beta chain. No antigen is known for it. The sample comes from a study of shared clonotypes between healthy human individuals. Whole-study results and caveats: Rarefaction showed sorted-subset sequencing was incomplete despite large depth. Naive CD4 clonotypes overlapped across several donors at approximately 5.3%. The researchers took only blood, and tissue repertoires probably look different. Some clonotypes were shared by all four sorted-subset donors, while others were not shared. The non-shared ones had lower generation probabilities than the shared ones.

Per the germline V gene, CDR1 is SGHAT and CDR2 is FQNNGV. The V end was cut by 1 base, the J end by 8 bases, with 15 bases between. The CDR3 is 15 residues long. Assay: immunoSEQ multiplex PCR; the TCRdb copy retains only in-frame clones and omits some. The sample includes approximately 980,000 clones, more than 75% of them seen just once. This chain joins TRBV11-2 and TRBJ2-1; D is possibly TRBD1 (6 bases). Sequenced sample: memory CD4+ T cells sorted from blood. The subset is: CD45RA-negative fraction. The TCR comes from a man between 18 and 29 years old in good health. CDR3 loop: CASSLGGQGIDEQFF. The CDR3 nucleotides are TGTGCCAGCAGCTTAGGAGGCCAGGGGATTGATGAGCAGTTCTTC.